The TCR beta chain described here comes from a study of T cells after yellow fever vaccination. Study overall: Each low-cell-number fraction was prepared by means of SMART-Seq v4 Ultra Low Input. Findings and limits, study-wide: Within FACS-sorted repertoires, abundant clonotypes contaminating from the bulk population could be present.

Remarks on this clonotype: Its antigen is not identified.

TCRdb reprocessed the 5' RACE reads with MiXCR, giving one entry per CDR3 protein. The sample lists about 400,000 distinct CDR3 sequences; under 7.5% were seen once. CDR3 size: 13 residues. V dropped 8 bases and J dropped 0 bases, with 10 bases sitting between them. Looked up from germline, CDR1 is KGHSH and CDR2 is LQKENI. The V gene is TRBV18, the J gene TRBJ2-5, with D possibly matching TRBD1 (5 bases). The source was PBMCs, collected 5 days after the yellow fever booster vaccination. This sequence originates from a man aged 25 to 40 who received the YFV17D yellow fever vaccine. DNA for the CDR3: TGTGCCAGCGCACAGGCTCACCAAGAGACCCAGTACTTC. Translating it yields CASAQAHQETQYF.